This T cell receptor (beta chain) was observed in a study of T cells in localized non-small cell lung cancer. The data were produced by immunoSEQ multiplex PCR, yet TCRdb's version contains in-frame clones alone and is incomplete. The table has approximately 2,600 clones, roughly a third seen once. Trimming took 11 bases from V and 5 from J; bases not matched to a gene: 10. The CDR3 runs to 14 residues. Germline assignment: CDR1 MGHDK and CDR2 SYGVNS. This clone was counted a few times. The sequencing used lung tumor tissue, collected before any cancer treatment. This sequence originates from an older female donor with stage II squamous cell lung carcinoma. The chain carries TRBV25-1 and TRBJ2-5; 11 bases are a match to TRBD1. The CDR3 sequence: CACQDRGRAETQYF. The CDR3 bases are TGTGCCTGCCAGGACAGGGGGCGCGCTGAGACCCAGTACTTC. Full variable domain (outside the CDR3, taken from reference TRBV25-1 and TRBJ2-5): EADIYQTPRYLVIGTGKKITLECSQTMGHDKMYWYQQDPGMELHLIHYSYGVNSTEKGDLSSESTVSRIRTEHFPLTLESARPSHTSQYLCACQDRGRAETQYFGPGTRLLVL.